Many counts were recorded for the clone carrying this T cell receptor beta chain. V dropped 4 bases and J dropped 3; count of bases not matched to a gene: 9. The CDR3 length is 15 residues. Germline assignment: CDR1 SGHDT and CDR2 YYEEEE. Unique molecular identifiers featured in how the TCRbeta library was prepared. Via MiXCR, TCRdb re-called the PCR reads, giving one row per CDR3 protein. Altogether 350,000 to 450,000 distinct CDR3 sequences are present, about an eighth being singletons, with the ten largest covering about 3.9%. This sample was included in a study of T-cell reconstitution after alpha-beta-depleted transplantation in children.

The clonotype was recovered from a human donor who donated a stem cell graft to a child with Fanconi anemia. The specimen comprised PBMCs, sampled from the stem cell graft. The V and J genes are TRBV5-6 and TRBJ1-1; 7 nucleotides align to TRBD1. The CDR3 is CASSPWGRGDTEAFF. Written as DNA, the CDR3 is TGTGCCAGCAGCCCGTGGGGCAGGGGGGACACTGAAGCTTTCTTT.